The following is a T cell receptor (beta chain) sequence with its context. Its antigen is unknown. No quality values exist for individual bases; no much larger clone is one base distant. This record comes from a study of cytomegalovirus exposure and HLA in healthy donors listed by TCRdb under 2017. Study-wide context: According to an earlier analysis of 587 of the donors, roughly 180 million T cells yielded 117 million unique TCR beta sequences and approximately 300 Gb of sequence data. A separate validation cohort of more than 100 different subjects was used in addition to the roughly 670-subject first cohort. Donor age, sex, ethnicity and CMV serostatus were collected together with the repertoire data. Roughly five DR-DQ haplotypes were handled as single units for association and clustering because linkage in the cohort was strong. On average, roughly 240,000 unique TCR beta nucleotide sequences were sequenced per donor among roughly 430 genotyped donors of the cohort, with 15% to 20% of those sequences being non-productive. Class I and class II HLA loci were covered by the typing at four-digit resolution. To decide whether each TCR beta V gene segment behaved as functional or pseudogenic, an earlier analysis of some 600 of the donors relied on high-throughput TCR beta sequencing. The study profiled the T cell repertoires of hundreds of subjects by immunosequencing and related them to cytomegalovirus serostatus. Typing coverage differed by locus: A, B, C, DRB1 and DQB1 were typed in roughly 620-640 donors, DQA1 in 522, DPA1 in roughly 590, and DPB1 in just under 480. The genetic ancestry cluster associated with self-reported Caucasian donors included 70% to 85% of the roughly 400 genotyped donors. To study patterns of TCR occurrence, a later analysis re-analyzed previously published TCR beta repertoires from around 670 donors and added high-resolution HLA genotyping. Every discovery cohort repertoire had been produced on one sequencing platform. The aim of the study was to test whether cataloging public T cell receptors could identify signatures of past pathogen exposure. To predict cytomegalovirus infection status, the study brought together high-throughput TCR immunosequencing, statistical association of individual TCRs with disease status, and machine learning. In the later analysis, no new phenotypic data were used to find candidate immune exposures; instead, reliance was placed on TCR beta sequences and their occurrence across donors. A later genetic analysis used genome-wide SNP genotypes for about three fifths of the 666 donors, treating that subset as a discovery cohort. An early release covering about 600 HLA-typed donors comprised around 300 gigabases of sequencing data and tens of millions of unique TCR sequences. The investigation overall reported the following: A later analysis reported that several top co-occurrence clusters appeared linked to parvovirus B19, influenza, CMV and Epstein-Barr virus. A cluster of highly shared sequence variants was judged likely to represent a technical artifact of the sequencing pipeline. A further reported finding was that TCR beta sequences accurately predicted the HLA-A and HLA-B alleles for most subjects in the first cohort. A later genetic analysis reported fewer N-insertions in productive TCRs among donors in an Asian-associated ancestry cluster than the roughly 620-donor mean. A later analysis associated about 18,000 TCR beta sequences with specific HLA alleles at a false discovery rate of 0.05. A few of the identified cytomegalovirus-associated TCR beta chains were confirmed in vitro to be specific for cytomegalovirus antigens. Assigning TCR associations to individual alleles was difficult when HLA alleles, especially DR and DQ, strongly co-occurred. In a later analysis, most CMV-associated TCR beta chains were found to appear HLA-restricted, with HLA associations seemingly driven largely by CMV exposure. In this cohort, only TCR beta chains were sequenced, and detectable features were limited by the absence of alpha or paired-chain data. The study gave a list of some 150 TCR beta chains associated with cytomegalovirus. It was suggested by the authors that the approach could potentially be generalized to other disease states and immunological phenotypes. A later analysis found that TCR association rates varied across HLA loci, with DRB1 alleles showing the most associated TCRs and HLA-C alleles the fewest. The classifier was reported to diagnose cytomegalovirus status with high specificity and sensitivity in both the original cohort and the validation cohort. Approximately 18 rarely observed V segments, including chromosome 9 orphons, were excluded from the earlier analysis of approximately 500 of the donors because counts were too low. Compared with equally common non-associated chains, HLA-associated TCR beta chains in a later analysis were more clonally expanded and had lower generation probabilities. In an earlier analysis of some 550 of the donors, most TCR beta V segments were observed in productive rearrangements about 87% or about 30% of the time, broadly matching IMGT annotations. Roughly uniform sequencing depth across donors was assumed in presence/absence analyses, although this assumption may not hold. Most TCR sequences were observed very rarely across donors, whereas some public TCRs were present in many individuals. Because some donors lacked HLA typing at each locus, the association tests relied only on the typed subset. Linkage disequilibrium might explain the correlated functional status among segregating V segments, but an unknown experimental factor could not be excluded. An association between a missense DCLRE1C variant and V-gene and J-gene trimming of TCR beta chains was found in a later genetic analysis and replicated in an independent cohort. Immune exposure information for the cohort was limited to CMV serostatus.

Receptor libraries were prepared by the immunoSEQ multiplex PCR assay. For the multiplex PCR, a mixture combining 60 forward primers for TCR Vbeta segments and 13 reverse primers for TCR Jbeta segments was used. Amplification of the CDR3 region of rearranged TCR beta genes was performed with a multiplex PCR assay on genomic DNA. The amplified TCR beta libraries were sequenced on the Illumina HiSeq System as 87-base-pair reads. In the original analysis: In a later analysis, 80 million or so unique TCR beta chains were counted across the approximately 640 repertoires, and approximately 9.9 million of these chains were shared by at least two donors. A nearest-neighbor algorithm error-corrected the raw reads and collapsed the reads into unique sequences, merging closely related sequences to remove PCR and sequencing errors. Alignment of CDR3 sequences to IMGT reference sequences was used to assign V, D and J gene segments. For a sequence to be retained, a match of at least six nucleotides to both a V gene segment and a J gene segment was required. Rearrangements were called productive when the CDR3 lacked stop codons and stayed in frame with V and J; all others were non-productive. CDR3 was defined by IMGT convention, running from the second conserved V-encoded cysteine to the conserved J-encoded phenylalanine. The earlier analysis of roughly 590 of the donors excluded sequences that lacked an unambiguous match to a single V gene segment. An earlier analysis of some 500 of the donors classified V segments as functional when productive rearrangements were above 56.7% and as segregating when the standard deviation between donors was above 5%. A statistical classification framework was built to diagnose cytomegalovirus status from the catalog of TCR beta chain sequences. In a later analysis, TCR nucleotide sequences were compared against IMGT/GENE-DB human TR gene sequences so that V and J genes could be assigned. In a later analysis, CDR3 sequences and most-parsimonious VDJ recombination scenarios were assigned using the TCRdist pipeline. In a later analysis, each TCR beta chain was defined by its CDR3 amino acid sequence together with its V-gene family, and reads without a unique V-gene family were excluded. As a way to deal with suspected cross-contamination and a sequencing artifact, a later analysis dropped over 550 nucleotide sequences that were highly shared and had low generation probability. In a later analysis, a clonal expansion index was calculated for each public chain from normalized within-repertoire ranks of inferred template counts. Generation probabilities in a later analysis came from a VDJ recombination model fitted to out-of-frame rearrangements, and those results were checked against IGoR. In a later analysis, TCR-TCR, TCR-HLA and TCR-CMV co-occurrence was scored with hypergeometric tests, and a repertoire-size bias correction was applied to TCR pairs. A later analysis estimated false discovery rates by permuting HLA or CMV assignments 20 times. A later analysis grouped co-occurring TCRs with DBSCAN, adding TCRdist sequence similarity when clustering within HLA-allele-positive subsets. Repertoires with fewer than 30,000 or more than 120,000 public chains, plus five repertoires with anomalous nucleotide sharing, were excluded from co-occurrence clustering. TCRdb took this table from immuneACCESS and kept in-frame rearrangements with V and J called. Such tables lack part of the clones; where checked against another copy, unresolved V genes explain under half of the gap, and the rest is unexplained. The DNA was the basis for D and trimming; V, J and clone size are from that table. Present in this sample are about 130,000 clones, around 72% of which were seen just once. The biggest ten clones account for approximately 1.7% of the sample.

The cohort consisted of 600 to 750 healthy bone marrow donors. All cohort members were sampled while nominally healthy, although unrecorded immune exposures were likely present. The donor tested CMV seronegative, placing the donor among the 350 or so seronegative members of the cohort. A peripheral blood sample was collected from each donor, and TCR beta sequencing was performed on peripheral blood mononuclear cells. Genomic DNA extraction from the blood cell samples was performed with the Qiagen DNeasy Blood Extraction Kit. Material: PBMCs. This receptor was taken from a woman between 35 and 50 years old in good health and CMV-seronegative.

The CDR3 protein is CASSLVASGGAGTTQYF. The nucleotide sequence is given as TGTGCCAGCAGCTTAGTGGCTAGCGGGGGGGCAGGTACGACCCAGTACTTC. The rearranged segments are TRBV7-2 and TRBJ2-5; 12 bases in the junction line up with TRBD2. The germline V gene specifies SGHTA as CDR1 and FQGNSA as CDR2. Trimmed from V: 1 base; trimmed from J: 7 bases; junction bases lacking a gene match: 10. The CDR3 contains 17 residues, cysteine and phenylalanine counted. This entry keeps only the CDR3 DNA: 51 bases, framed from base 1.